Following are 10 T cell receptor beta chains from one sample sequenced in a study of blood T cell repertoires in COVID-19. Clones were read by immunoSEQ multiplex PCR, and TCRdb kept only the in-frame ones, dropping some. The sample yields about 68,000 clones, roughly 73% seen once. Material: peripheral blood. Source of these receptors: a woman between 55 and 75 years old with acute or convalescent COVID-19.

V is TRBV7-3 and J is TRBJ1-1; tentatively, D is TRBD1 (5 bases). The CDR3 sequence is 15 residues long. Trimming cost V 6 bases and J 1 base, with 15 bases left between them. Germline CDR1 is SGHTA and CDR2 is FQGTGA. The CDR3: CASSRLGGSNTEAFF. CDR3 sequence (DNA): TGTGCCAGCAGTCGCCTGGGGGGGTCGAACACTGAAGCTTTCTTT.

The rearrangement links TRBV15 to TRBJ1-5, with D unclear. This CDR3 has 17 residues. Trimming took 3 bases from V and 6 from J, leaving 21 bases between them. Germline loops: CDR1 LNHNV, CDR2 YYDKDF (reference sequence). The chain's CDR3 is CATSSLAGPSAGQPQHF. In DNA form, the CDR3 reads TGTGCCACCAGCAGCCTTGCTGGGCCCTCCGCCGGTCAGCCCCAGCATTTT.

The chain employs TRBV27 and TRBJ1-6; the D is unclear. Germline assignment: CDR1 MNHEY and CDR2 SMNVEV (reference sequence). V lost 5 bases, J lost 10 bases, and 15 bases lay in between. CDR3 length: 14 residues. This CDR3 is CASSPGGKGSPLHF. As DNA, the CDR3 is TGTGCCAGCAGTCCCGGAGGGAAAGGCTCACCCCTCCACTTT.

This chain uses TRBV9 with TRBJ2-3, with TRBD2 matching 7 bases. After removal of 0 bases from V and 3 bases from J, the junction contained 4 bases not matched to a gene. Germline V gene sequence: CDR1 SGDLS, CDR2 YYNGEE. The CDR3 contains 15 residues. CDR3 nucleotide sequence: TGTGCCAGCAGCGTAGAGGTCGGGGGGACAGATACGCAGTATTTT. Encoded protein: CASSVEVGGTDTQYF.

The V call is TRBV27, the J call TRBJ2-2; 8 positions agree with TRBD1. Losses at the gene ends were 5 bases for V and 0 bases for J; bases not matched to a gene: 8. Germline loops: CDR1 MNHEY, CDR2 SMNVEV (reference sequence). The CDR3 contains 17 residues. The CDR3 region has the DNA TGTGCCAGCAGTCAAGGACAGGGCGGGTCGAACACCGGGGAGCTGTTTTTT. Translated, it gives CASSQGQGGSNTGELFF.

The chain couples TRBV19 to TRBJ1-2; D is perhaps TRBD1 (5 bases). The CDR3 is made up of 13 amino acids. The germline V gene encodes CDR1 LNHDA and CDR2 SQIVND (reference sequence). Trimming took off 5 bases at V and 4 bases at J, with 11 bases between the two ends. CDR3 residues: CASSGSGGYGYTF. DNA of the CDR3: TGTGCCAGTAGTGGATCGGGGGGCTATGGCTACACCTTC.

The V gene is TRBV18, the J gene TRBJ1-2; tentative D call: TRBD1 (5 bases). The V gene lost 2 bases and the J gene lost 4 bases, with 14 bases spanning the gap. The CDR3 contains 15 residues. CDR1 and CDR2 (germline): KGHSH, LQKENI. The CDR3: CASSPSKGRTYGYTF. In nucleotides, the CDR3 is TGTGCCAGCTCACCAAGTAAGGGGCGCACCTATGGCTACACCTTC.

The chain recombines TRBV7-6 with TRBJ1-2; D ambiguous. CDR1 and CDR2 (germline): SGHVS, FNYEAQ. With 1 base removed from V and 8 bases from J, the gap between germline ends came to 11 bases. The CDR3 covers 13 residues. In DNA form, the CDR3 reads TGTGCCAGCAGCTTAGTGGGAGCGGGGGGCTACACCTTC. Translating gives CASSLVGAGGYTF.

This clone was detected many times. The gene calls are TRBV7-2 and TRBJ2-7; TRBD2 aligns across 8 bases. The ends lost 1 base at V and 3 bases at J; junction bases unmatched: 5. This CDR3 is 15 amino acids long. Germline V CDR1 and CDR2: SGHTA, FQGNSA. The CDR3: CASSLGVSGDYEQYF. CDR3 in DNA: TGTGCCAGCAGCTTAGGGGTTAGCGGGGACTACGAGCAGTACTTC.

The rearrangement links TRBV9 to TRBJ2-5, with a possible D match to TRBD2 (6 bases). CDR1 SGDLS and CDR2 YYNGEE come from the germline V gene. The length of the CDR3 is 13 residues. Trimming stripped 3 bases from V and 1 base from J, with 7 bases between. The CDR3 region is CASSAGSQETQYF. The CDR3 DNA reads TGTGCCAGCAGCGCCGGGAGCCAAGAGACCCAGTACTTC.